This T cell receptor (beta chain) was captured by sequencing in a study of T cell responses to AZD1222 COVID-19 vaccine (TCRdb year 2021). Some background on the complete study: Because spike-specific TCR depth and breadth did not differ between the two schedules, AZD1222 recipients who got a second dose at roughly 4 weeks were pooled with those who got a second dose at roughly 12 weeks. TCR sequencing covered some 240 trial participants: about 210 given two doses of AZD1222 and about 26 given two doses of MenACWY control vaccine. Trial participants were enrolled into age subgroups of 18-55, 56-69 and 70-plus years, which contained roughly 140, 27 and 60 TCR-sequenced participants, respectively.

The germline V gene (reference sequence) yields SEHNR for CDR1 and FQNEAQ for CDR2. A distance of 19 bases separates the germline ends of V and J, which lose 5 bases and 5 bases respectively. From cysteine to phenylalanine, the CDR3 is 16 amino acids long. CDR3 DNA is the only sequence kept; it has 48 bases, read in frame from the first base. The CDR3 regions of human TCRbeta chains were analyzed by immunosequencing. Turning to the authors' computational methods: TCRs in the repertoires were matched against a reference library of SARS-CoV-2-specific TCRs that had been generated with the MIRA antigen-specificity platform. Breadth was defined as the fraction of unique TCRs that were SARS-CoV-2-associated, and depth was defined as the fraction of total T cells that were SARS-CoV-2-associated. Each spike-specific TCR was assigned to its reactive spike region and to a CD4 or CD8 class using the MIRA data. Log10-transformed breadth and depth values were compared by one-way ANOVA with Sidak's multiple comparisons tests. The table comes from immuneACCESS by way of TCRdb, which keeps in-frame sequences with V and J called. Part of the clones is missing from these tables; in studies checked, under half for an unresolved V gene and the rest for unknown reasons. V, J and clone size are taken as reported in that table, and D and trimming were inferred from the DNA itself. The sample records approximately 190,000 clones, almost 95% of which are singletons. The ten most abundant clones make up roughly a tenth of the sample.

Read against the paper, the sample's time point label means: baseline before first vaccination. Samples from vaccinated people were obtained from the UK trials COV001 and COV002, which included a single-blind randomized controlled phase 2/3 trial of AZD1222 (ChAdOx1 nCoV-19) in healthy adults. For TCRbeta chain sequencing, PBMC samples from trial participants were taken at day 0 and at day 28 after the second dose. Overall study outcomes, separate from this receptor: In the small 56-69-year group, the increase in depth fell short of significance, most likely because of low power. Conclusions about previously exposed vaccinees were limited because only a handful of AZD1222 recipients were SARS-CoV-2 seropositive at baseline. Because no day 14 peak-response samples were available, repertoires were characterized only after the peak T cell response. Most participants were white British and females outnumbered males, and the authors suggested that clonal diversity may have been underestimated. CD4 TCRs associated with the vaccine covered the entire spike protein, and the dominant responses were in regions 160-218 and 743-854. After two AZD1222 doses, both the breadth and the depth of spike-specific TCRs were significantly higher than at day 0 and than in MenACWY recipients. Nearly half of unique spike-specific TCRs reportedly recognized epitopes outside regions mutated in the B.1.351 and B.1.1.7 variants.

Notes on this clone: The antigen it recognizes is unknown. No qualities accompany the bases; no much larger clone lies one base away.

The sequence is built from TRBV7-9 and TRBJ2-1; the D gene could be either TRBD1 or TRBD2, each agreeing at 5 bases. Sequences were derived from peripheral blood, sampled on day 0 of AZD1222 vaccination. The receptor's source is an adult in good health. The nucleotides read TGTGCCAGCAGCAAGCATTTCGGGACGGATAACAATGAGCAGTTCTTC. Its coded protein is CASSKHFGTDNNEQFF.